Shown below are 23 T cell receptor beta chains from a single sample sequenced in a study of beta chain features in type 1 diabetes. General study findings and limits: Among patients with Type 1 diabetes, TCRB CDR3s were moderately but significantly shorter in every one of the four CD4+ subsets.

Every bit of the isolated RNA underwent reverse transcription, so sequencing read expressed TCRB transcripts. Profiling relied on immunoSEQ multiplex PCR, and the TCRdb table lists in-frame clones only, not all of them. The table shows a few hundred thousand clones, with around 13% occurring only once. These receptors have no identified antigens. Sequencing input: naive CD4+ T cells from blood. The receptors originated from a woman aged 18 to 35 with type 1 diabetes.

In this sample, this clone turned up a few times. This chain links TRBV5-1 with TRBJ2-1; TRBD1 matches 7 bases. V was clipped by 4 bases and J by 8 bases; unmatched bases: 9. The V gene's germline CDR1 is SGHRS and CDR2 YFSETQ. CDR3 length equals 14 residues. This chain's CDR3 is CASSGNRGSHEQFF. CDR3 bases: TGCGCCAGCAGCGGGAACAGGGGATCGCATGAGCAGTTCTTC.

The CDR3 loop is CASSLAGGYNEQFF. The CDR3 coding sequence is TGTGCCAGCTCCCTAGCGGGAGGGTACAATGAGCAGTTCTTC. This chain joins TRBV28 and TRBJ2-1; 12 nucleotides match TRBD2. There are 14 residues in the CDR3. Germline CDR1 reads MDHEN; CDR2 reads SYDVKM. The ends lost 8 bases at V and 4 bases at J; junction bases unmatched: 3.

There are a few counts of this clone. V and J are TRBV6-5 and TRBJ1-1; D gene unclear. Germline CDR1 is MNHEY and CDR2 is SVGAGI. This CDR3 has 14 residues. Deletions cut 2 bases from V and 2 bases from J, with 9 bases between. The CDR3 sequence: CASSYGALNTEAFF. As DNA, the CDR3 is TGTGCCAGCAGTTACGGAGCCCTAAACACTGAAGCTTTCTTT.

The V call is TRBV7-2, the J call TRBJ1-1, with no clear D. The germline gives CDR1 SGHTA, CDR2 FQGNSA. V dropped 2 bases and J dropped 3 bases, with 7 bases sitting between them. The CDR3 extends over 13 amino acids. CDR3 residues: CASSLRRDTEAFF. The CDR3 coding sequence is TGTGCCAGCAGCTTACGGCGGGACACTGAAGCTTTCTTT.

The chain links TRBV30 to TRBJ2-5, with 7 positions matching TRBD2. V lost 0 bases, J lost 1 base, and 5 bases stayed unmatched. This CDR3 region has 15 residues. CDR1 is GTSNPN and CDR2 is SVGIG in the germline V gene (reference sequence). CDR3 region: CAWSVDLAAQETQYF. In DNA, the CDR3 is TGTGCCTGGAGTGTCGATCTAGCGGCCCAAGAGACCCAGTACTTC.

In its sample, this clone was seen a few times. The chain joins TRBV5-1 to TRBJ2-6, with 7 bases lining up with TRBD1. V shed 2 bases and J 0 bases; nucleotides not matched to a gene: 2. CDR3 length: 16 residues. CDR1 and CDR2 (germline): SGHRS, YFSETQ. This CDR3 reads CASSLRQGSGANVLTF. DNA for the CDR3: TGCGCCAGCAGCTTAAGACAGGGCTCTGGGGCCAACGTCCTGACTTTC.

This clone has a handful of counts. The chain recombines TRBV2 with TRBJ2-1; weak D call: TRBD1 (6 bases). Trimming pared 10 bases from V and 6 bases from J, leaving 19 bases between. This CDR3 spans 14 amino acids. CDR1 and CDR2 (germline): SNHLY, FYNNEI. The CDR3 DNA reads as TGTGCCACCAAAGGGGGTTCAGCGCTCAATGAGCAGTTCTTC. It yields the protein CATKGGSALNEQFF.

CDR3: CASKAVSSYEQYF. The CDR3 nucleotides read TGTGCCAGCAAGGCGGTAAGCTCCTACGAGCAGTACTTC. The J gene is TRBJ2-7, the V gene TRBV6-6, with unresolved D. The CDR3 is 13 amino acids. Trimming stripped 7 bases from V and 0 bases from J, with 10 bases between. Germline V CDR1 and CDR2: MNHNY, SVGAGI (reference sequence).

The chain employs TRBV30 and TRBJ2-3; tentative D call: TRBD2 (6 bases). The germline gives CDR1 GTSNPN, CDR2 SVGIG (reference sequence). Trimming stripped 4 bases from V and 7 bases from J, with 9 bases between. The CDR3 is made up of 11 amino acids. The CDR3 sequence: CAWTGGNTQYF. The CDR3 nucleotides are TGTGCCTGGACTGGGGGGAATACGCAGTATTTT.

This clone was picked up a small number of times. The chain couples TRBV2 to TRBJ1-1, with 10 nucleotides matching TRBD1. The trim removed 7 bases at V and 4 bases at J, leaving 3 bases unmatched. CDR1 SNHLY and CDR2 FYNNEI come from the germline V gene. This CDR3 comprises 13 residues. The CDR3 protein is CASTRQGATEAFF. DNA of the CDR3: TGTGCCAGCACCAGACAGGGGGCCACTGAAGCTTTCTTT.

This clone was seen only a few times. The V and J genes are TRBV10-3 and TRBJ2-1; no definite D call. The CDR3 runs 15 residues. The germline gives CDR1 ENHRY, CDR2 SYGVKD. Trimming took 3 bases from V and 6 from J, leaving 15 bases between them. Here the CDR3 DNA reads TGTGCCATCAGTGAACTGCCGCAGGATCCCAATGAGCAGTTCTTC. Translating gives CAISELPQDPNEQFF.

Concerning this clone: Distinct nucleotide sequences in the sample also encode this CDR3. The V call is TRBV19, the J call TRBJ2-2; 9 bases match TRBD1. The CDR3 totals 15 residues. V was pared by 4 bases and J by 2 bases, with 2 bases of the junction left unmatched. Germline V gene data show CDR1 as LNHDA and CDR2 as SQIVND (reference sequence). The CDR3 DNA is TGTGCCAGTAGTACGGGACAGGGAAACACCGGGGAGCTGTTTTTT. Amino acids: CASSTGQGNTGELFF.

This clone was found a few times. This chain joins TRBV7-9 and TRBJ2-3; D remains ambiguous. This CDR3 is built from 14 residues. CDR1 is SEHNR, CDR2 FQNEAQ, per germline (reference sequence). The ends were cut back, 5 bases at V and 3 bases at J, with 12 bases in the middle. The CDR3 here is CASSPAGQTDTQYF. CDR3 DNA sequence: TGTGCCAGCAGCCCCGCAGGTCAAACAGATACGCAGTATTTT.

This clone turned up a few times. The rearrangement links TRBV7-2 to TRBJ1-1, with a tentative D call TRBD1 (5 bases). V lost 6 bases to trimming and J lost 5 bases, with 19 bases between them. CDR1 is SGHTA and CDR2 is FQGNSA in the germline V gene. The CDR3 totals 15 residues. The CDR3 DNA is TGTGCCAGCAGGGCGGGGCCGGCGGGGGGAACTGAAGCTTTCTTT. It translates to CASRAGPAGGTEAFF.

This chain links TRBV7-2 with TRBJ2-2, with TRBD2 matching 8 bases. The CDR3 has 15 residues. Germline V lookup: CDR1 SGHTA, CDR2 FQGNSA. Trimming removed 5 bases from V and 1 base from J; junction bases left unmatched: 3. The CDR3 DNA follows: TGTGCCAGCAGCCCCCGGGGGGGGAACACCGGGGAGCTGTTTTTT. Its translation: CASSPRGGNTGELFF.

This clone was seen more than once but under ten times. The chain has TRBV9 and TRBJ2-2; 8 bases are a match to TRBD2. The J segment lost 1 base and the V segment lost 0 bases, leaving 5 bases of the junction unmatched. The CDR3 loop spans 17 amino acids. Per germline, CDR1 SGDLS and CDR2 YYNGEE. The CDR3 region has the DNA TGTGCCAGCAGCGTAGCCCCCAGCGGGAGGAACACCGGGGAGCTGTTTTTT. Protein sequence: CASSVAPSGRNTGELFF. Full variable domain (rest looked up from reference TRBV9 and TRBJ2-2): DSGVTQTPKHLITATGQRVTLRCSPRSGDLSVYWYQQSLDQGLQFLIQYYNGEERAKGNILERFSAQQFPDLHSELNLSSLELGDSALYFCASSVAPSGRNTGELFFGEGSRLTVL.

Regarding this clone: The same CDR3 is also encoded by other DNA sequences in this sample. This CDR3 is CASSLRGAGNEQFF. The CDR3 DNA reads TGCGCCAGCAGCTTACGGGGGGCGGGCAATGAGCAGTTCTTC. J is TRBJ2-1 and V is TRBV5-1; D is perhaps TRBD2 (7 bases). The V end was cut by 2 bases, the J end by 6 bases, with 12 bases between. CDR3 size: 14 residues. CDR1 is SGHRS, CDR2 YFSETQ, per germline.

This clone came up a few times. The J gene is TRBJ2-7, the V gene TRBV7-9; 9 nucleotides line up with TRBD1. The CDR3 runs 17 residues. V trimming: 5 bases; J trimming: 3 bases; junction bases outside the gene matches: 14. Germline CDR1 reads SEHNR; CDR2 reads FQNEAQ (reference sequence). The CDR3 DNA sequence: TGTGCCAGCAGCCACGCTAGCTGGGACAGGGTAGTCTACGAGCAGTACTTC. As protein: CASSHASWDRVVYEQYF.

There are a few counts of this clone. The chain uses TRBV7-2 and TRBJ2-1; 7 nucleotides match TRBD2. Germline loops: CDR1 SGHTA, CDR2 FQGNSA. V was clipped by 11 bases and J by 2 bases; unmatched bases: 12. The CDR3 totals 15 residues. The CDR3 here is CAGGVAGATYNEQFF. The CDR3 nucleotides read TGTGCCGGGGGGGTAGCGGGTGCGACCTACAATGAGCAGTTCTTC.

The chain couples TRBV25-1 to TRBJ2-7; 9 nucleotides agree with TRBD1. This CDR3 region has 14 residues. Germline V CDR1 and CDR2: MGHDK, SYGVNS. V shed 5 bases and J 5 bases; nucleotides not matched to a gene: 7. This chain's CDR3 is CASSFLRDRDEQYF. Written as DNA, the CDR3 is TGTGCCAGCAGTTTCCTCCGGGACAGGGACGAGCAGTACTTC.

The gene calls are TRBV7-2 and TRBJ2-6; TRBD2 matches 10 bases. The CDR3 runs to 18 residues. The junction had 9 bases not matched to a gene; V was cut back by 5 bases and J by 2 bases. Per germline, CDR1 SGHTA and CDR2 FQGNSA. The CDR3 DNA reads as TGTGCCAGCAGCCCACGAGGAGCGGGGGGGCCTGGGGCCAACGTCCTGACTTTC. Its protein is CASSPRGAGGPGANVLTF.

There are a few counts of this clone. The gene calls are TRBV9 and TRBJ2-3; 9 nucleotides line up with TRBD2. J was trimmed by 6 bases and V by 4 bases; bases with no gene match: 9. This CDR3 is built from 15 residues. The V gene's germline CDR1 is SGDLS and CDR2 YYNGEE. The CDR3 DNA sequence: TGTGCCAGCAGCCGGGCGGGGGGGGTCATGGATACGCAGTATTTT. Encoded protein: CASSRAGGVMDTQYF.

This clone turned up a few times. This chain joins TRBV11-2 and TRBJ2-7, with D perhaps TRBD1 (6 bases). The CDR3 is 15 residues long. V lost 5 bases, J lost 3 bases, and 17 bases lay in between. Germline loops: CDR1 SGHAT, CDR2 FQNNGV. CDR3 nucleotides: TGTGCCAGCAGCCCGTTGGGACAAAAGGACTACGAGCAGTACTTC. Residues: CASSPLGQKDYEQYF.